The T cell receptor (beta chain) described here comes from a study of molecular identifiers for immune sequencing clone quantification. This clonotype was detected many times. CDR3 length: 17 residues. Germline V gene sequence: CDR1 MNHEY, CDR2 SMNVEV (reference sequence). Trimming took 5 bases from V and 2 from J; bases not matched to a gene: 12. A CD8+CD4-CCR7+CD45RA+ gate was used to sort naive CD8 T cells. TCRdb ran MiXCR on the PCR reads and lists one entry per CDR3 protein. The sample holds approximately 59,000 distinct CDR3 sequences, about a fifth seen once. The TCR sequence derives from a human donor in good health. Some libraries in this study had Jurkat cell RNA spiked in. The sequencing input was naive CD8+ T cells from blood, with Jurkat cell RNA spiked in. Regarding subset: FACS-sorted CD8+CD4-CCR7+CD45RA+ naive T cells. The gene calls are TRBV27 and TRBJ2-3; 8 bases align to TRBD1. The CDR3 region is CASSTIAAGGITDTQYF. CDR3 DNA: TGTGCCAGCAGTACTATCGCGGCAGGGGGCATCACAGATACGCAGTATTTT.